This T cell receptor beta chain was identified during a study of T cells in Graves' hyperthyroidism and ophthalmopathy. Study outcomes and limitations: Ophthalmopathy, as predicted by the model, came a median roughly 6.5 months after the prediction.

In this sample, this clonotype turned up many times. The antigen is unknown. There were TCR beta CDR3 regions amplified from RNA transcripts. The HTBI set primed first-round TCR CDR3 RT-PCR. TCRdb re-analysed the multiplex PCR reads in MiXCR, keeping a single row per CDR3 protein. In the table there are hundreds of thousands of distinct CDR3 sequences, roughly 22% of which are singletons. Ophthalmopathy patients had Clinical Activity Score at least 3, NOSPECS grade at least 4, duration under 3 months. Uncontrolled infection, other autoimmune disease, pregnancy and lactation each barred patients from inclusion. This CDR3 comprises 14 residues. Germline V gene lookup returns CDR1 DFQATT and CDR2 SNEGSKA (reference sequence). J gave up 3 bases and V 0 bases, and 4 bases lay outside the gene matches.

This TCR came from a woman between 65 and 79 years old with Graves' ophthalmopathy. Sequenced input: blood. J is TRBJ1-1 and V is TRBV20-1; 7 bases fit TRBD1. The CDR3 protein is CSARETGPYTEAFF. As DNA, the CDR3 is TGCAGTGCTAGAGAGACAGGGCCCTACACTGAAGCTTTCTTT.